Below are 8 T cell receptor beta chains sequenced from a single sample in a study of blood T cell repertoires in COVID-19. Some clones are missing from TCRdb's copy, which holds only in-frame ones; the method was immunoSEQ multiplex PCR. Of about 58,000 clones listed, 81% are singletons. The sequenced sample consisted of peripheral blood. Source of these receptors: a man between 60 and 75 years old with COVID-19, enrolled during active disease.

Remarks on this clone: This sample includes further DNA sequences coding for the same CDR3. The CDR3 DNA follows: TGTGCCAGCAGTTCCGGGACAGGGGTGGGCGAGCAGTACTTC. Protein: CASSSGTGVGEQYF. The chain combines TRBV2 with TRBJ2-7, with 10 bases fitting TRBD1. CDR3 length: 14 amino acids. CDR1 is SNHLY, CDR2 FYNNEI, per germline. J was trimmed by 6 bases and V by 5 bases; bases with no gene match: 7. Using reference TRBV2 and TRBJ2-7 for the parts outside the CDR3, the full variable domain is EPEVTQTPSHQVTQMGQEVILRCVPISNHLYFYWYRQILGQKVEFLVSFYNNEISEKSEIFDDQFSVERPDGSNFTLKIRSTKLEDSAMYFCASSSGTGVGEQYFGPGTRLTVT.

The rearrangement links TRBV6-5 to TRBJ2-1, with D possibly being TRBD1 (7 bases). The length of the CDR3 is 14 residues. The germline V gene has CDR1 MNHEY and CDR2 SVGAGI. The ends were cut back, 10 bases at V and 15 bases at J, with 28 bases in the middle. Here the CDR3 reads CATTDRDSVGDWFF. CDR3 DNA sequence: TGTGCCACAACCGACCGGGACAGCGTGGGGGACTGGTTCTTC.

The V call is TRBV7-6, the J call TRBJ1-1, with D perhaps matching TRBD1 (6 bases). The CDR3 has 16 residues. V lost 3 bases, J lost 0 bases, and 14 bases lay in between. Germline V gene sequence: CDR1 SGHVS, CDR2 FNYEAQ. CDR3 in amino acids: CASSLTAGDLNTEAFF. The CDR3 DNA is TGTGCCAGCAGCTTGACTGCAGGGGATTTGAACACTGAAGCTTTCTTT.

This chain links TRBV9 with TRBJ2-1; no clear D gene. Trimming removed 3 bases from V and 7 bases from J, with 8 bases in between. Germline V gives CDR1 SGDLS, CDR2 YYNGEE. CDR3 length equals 12 residues. CDR3 nucleotides: TGTGCCAGCAGCGAGCCCTCGAATGAGCAGTTCTTC. Translation gives CASSEPSNEQFF.

The V and J genes are TRBV7-9 and TRBJ2-5; 9 bases match TRBD1. This CDR3 is 13 amino acids long. V lost 5 bases, J lost 9 bases, and 7 bases stayed unmatched. Per the germline V gene, CDR1 is SEHNR and CDR2 is FQNEAQ (reference sequence). This CDR3 reads CASSETGGSSQYF. CDR3 nucleotides: TGTGCCAGCAGCGAGACAGGGGGGAGTTCCCAGTACTTC.

This clone turned up a few times. The rearrangement uses TRBV11-2 and TRBJ2-7; D may be TRBD1 (6 bases). There are 11 residues in the CDR3. Germline CDR1 SGHAT, CDR2 FQNNGV. The CDR3 loop is CASQGYNEQYF. The CDR3 DNA follows: TGTGCTTCACAGGGCTACAACGAGCAGTACTTC.

The chain combines TRBV5-1 with TRBJ1-3; perhaps TRBD1 as D (5 bases). The CDR3 spans 16 residues. CDR1 is SGHRS and CDR2 is YFSETQ in the germline V gene. With 0 bases removed from V and 0 bases from J, the gap between germline ends came to 10 bases. The CDR3, as DNA: TGCGCCAGCAGCTTGGAAGGACACAGCTCTGGAAACACCATATATTTT. Protein: CASSLEGHSSGNTIYF.

In this sample, this clone turned up a few times. The chain combines TRBV7-9 with TRBJ1-2; D call uncertain. The CDR3 spans 16 residues. Deletions cut 4 bases from V and 4 bases from J, with 19 bases between. The germline gives CDR1 SEHNR, CDR2 FQNEAQ (reference sequence). The CDR3 sequence is CASSSRRWAARYGYTF. The CDR3 DNA sequence: TGTGCCAGCAGCTCAAGACGGTGGGCCGCTCGCTATGGCTACACCTTC.